The 8 T cell receptor beta chains given below trace back to one sample, sequenced in a study of shared clonotypes between healthy human individuals. Naive CD8 isolation took CD45RO-negative cells positively selected for CCR7 and excluded terminally differentiated effector memory CD45RA+ cells. Method: immunoSEQ multiplex PCR; TCRdb's copy keeps in-frame clones and lacks some. This table has about 2.1 million clones, around 95% appearing once. Sequences were obtained from naive CD8+ T cells from PBMCs. These receptors came from a man aged 18 to 29 in good health. Some clones in this sample may be carry-over from other donors' samples.

Here the CDR3 reads CASSPPESYYEQYF. CDR3 DNA sequence: TGTGCCAGCAGCCCACCCGAGTCTTATTACGAGCAGTACTTC. The chain links TRBV9 to TRBJ2-7; no clear D gene. The CDR3 totals 14 residues. Germline V lookup: CDR1 SGDLS, CDR2 YYNGEE. Trimming pared 4 bases from V and 4 bases from J, leaving 15 bases between.

This sequence joins TRBV6-5 and TRBJ1-1, with D uncertain. Germline V CDR1 and CDR2: MNHEY, SVGAGI. There are 14 residues in the CDR3. Trimming took off 1 base at V and 4 bases at J, with 10 bases between the two ends. CDR3 region: CASSYFLAGTEAFF. The CDR3 nucleotides are TGTGCCAGCAGTTACTTTCTGGCAGGCACTGAAGCTTTCTTT.

CDR3 loop: CASSPRGSGALFYGYTF. CDR3 sequence (DNA): TGTGCCAGTAGTCCCCGAGGATCGGGGGCCCTATTCTATGGCTACACCTTC. The chain joins TRBV19 to TRBJ1-2; D possibly corresponds to TRBD1 (6 bases). CDR3 size: 17 residues. Trimming shortened V by 5 bases and J by 4 bases, and 23 bases separated the two germline ends. Per the germline V gene, CDR1 is LNHDA and CDR2 is SQIVND (reference sequence). Variable domain in full (rest from reference TRBV19 and TRBJ1-2): DGGITQSPKYLFRKEGQNVTLSCEQNLNHDAMYWYRQDPGQGLRLIYYSQIVNDFQKGDIAEGYSVSREKKESFPLTVTSAQKNPTAFYLCASSPRGSGALFYGYTFGSGTRLTVV.

DNA for the CDR3: TGTGCCAGCAGTTTACAGGGTATCAACGAGCAGTACTTC. This translates into CASSLQGINEQYF. The rearrangement uses TRBV27 and TRBJ2-7, with a weak D call TRBD1 (5 bases). This CDR3 comprises 13 residues. In germline, CDR1 is MNHEY, CDR2 SMNVEV (reference sequence). V lost 2 bases, J lost 5 bases, and 10 bases lay in between.

The chain couples TRBV29-1 to TRBJ2-3; 9 bases fit TRBD1. V was clipped by 4 bases and J by 3 bases; unmatched bases: 8. This CDR3 spans 15 amino acids. Germline CDR1 SQVTM, CDR2 ANQGSEA. DNA of the CDR3: TGCAGCGTTGCGCACAGGGGGCTAATGACAGATACGCAGTATTTT. Translation: CSVAHRGLMTDTQYF.

This chain links TRBV6-5 with TRBJ1-1, with D perhaps matching TRBD1 (5 bases). The CDR3 totals 12 residues. Trimming took 6 bases from V and 4 from J, leaving 9 bases between them. From germline, CDR1 is MNHEY and CDR2 SVGAGI. CDR3: CASRKGITEAFF. The CDR3 nucleotides are TGTGCCAGCAGAAAGGGGATCACTGAAGCTTTCTTT.

The rearrangement joins TRBV4-2 to TRBJ1-5; TRBD1 agrees at 10 bases. Trimming cost V 4 bases and J 0 bases; bases outside gene matches: 6. Per germline, CDR1 LGHNA and CDR2 YNFKEQ. This CDR3 spans 17 amino acids. The DNA of the CDR3 is TGTGCCAGCAGCCCGAGGACAGGGGGTTATAGCAATCAGCCCCAGCATTTT. Translation: CASSPRTGGYSNQPQHF.

This clone has just one count. The V call is TRBV28, the J call TRBJ2-7, with 9 bases that match TRBD2. Unmatched junction bases numbered 11, after V lost 1 base and J lost 4 bases. This CDR3 is 17 amino acids long. The V gene's germline CDR1 is MDHEN and CDR2 SYDVKM. The CDR3 reads CASSLSFGGRAGYEQYF. The CDR3 DNA is TGTGCCAGCAGTTTATCTTTTGGCGGGAGGGCCGGTTACGAGCAGTACTTC.